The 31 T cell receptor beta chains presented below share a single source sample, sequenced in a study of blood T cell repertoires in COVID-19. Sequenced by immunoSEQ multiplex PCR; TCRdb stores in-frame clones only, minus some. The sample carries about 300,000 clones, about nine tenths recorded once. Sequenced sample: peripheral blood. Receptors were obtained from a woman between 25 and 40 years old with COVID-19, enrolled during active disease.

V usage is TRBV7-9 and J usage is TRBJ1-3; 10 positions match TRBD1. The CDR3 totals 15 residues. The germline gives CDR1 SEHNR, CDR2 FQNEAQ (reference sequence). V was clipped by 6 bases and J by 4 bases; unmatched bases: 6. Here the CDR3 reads CASRRQGAPGNTIYF. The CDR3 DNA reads TGTGCCAGCAGGAGACAGGGGGCGCCCGGAAACACCATATATTTT.

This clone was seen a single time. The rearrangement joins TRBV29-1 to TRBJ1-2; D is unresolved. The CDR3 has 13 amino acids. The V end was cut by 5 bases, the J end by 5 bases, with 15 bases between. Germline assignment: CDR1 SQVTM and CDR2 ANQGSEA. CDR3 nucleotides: TGCAGCGTTATTACGACACGGAATTATGGCTACACCTTC. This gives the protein CSVITTRNYGYTF.

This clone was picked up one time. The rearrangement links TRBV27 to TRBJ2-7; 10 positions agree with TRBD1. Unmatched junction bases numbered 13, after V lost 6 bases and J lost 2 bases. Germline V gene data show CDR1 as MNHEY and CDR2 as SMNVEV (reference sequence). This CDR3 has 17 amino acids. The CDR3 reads CASSHLTPTGGPYEQYV. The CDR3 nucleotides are TGTGCCAGCAGCCACCTCACACCGACAGGGGGCCCCTACGAGCAGTACGTC.

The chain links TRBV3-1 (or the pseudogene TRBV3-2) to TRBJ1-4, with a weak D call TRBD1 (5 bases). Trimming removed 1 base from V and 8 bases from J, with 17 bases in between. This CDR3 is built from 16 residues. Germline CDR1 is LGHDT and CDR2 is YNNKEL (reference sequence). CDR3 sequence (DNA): TGTGCCAGCAGCCAAGCCTTTAGGGGAGGAGAAGAAAAACTGTTTTTT. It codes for CASSQAFRGGEEKLFF.

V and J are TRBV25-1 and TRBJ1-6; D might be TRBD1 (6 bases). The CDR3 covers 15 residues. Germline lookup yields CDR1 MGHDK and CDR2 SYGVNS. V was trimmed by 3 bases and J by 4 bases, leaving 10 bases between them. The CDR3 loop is CASSEDTGYNSPLHF. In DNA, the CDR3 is TGTGCCAGCAGTGAGGACACAGGGTATAATTCACCCCTCCACTTT.

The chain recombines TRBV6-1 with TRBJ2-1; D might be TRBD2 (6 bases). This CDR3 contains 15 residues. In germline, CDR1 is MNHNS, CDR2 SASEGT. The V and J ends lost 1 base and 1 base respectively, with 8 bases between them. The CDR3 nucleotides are TGTGCCAGCAGTGAAGAGGCGGGATCCTACAATGAGCAGTTCTTC. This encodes CASSEEAGSYNEQFF.

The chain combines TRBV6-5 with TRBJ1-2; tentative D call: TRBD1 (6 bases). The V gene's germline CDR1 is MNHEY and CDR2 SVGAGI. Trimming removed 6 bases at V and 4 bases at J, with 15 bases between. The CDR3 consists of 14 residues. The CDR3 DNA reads TGTGCCAGCAGCGGACAGTTGGCGGGCTATGGCTACACCTTC. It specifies CASSGQLAGYGYTF.

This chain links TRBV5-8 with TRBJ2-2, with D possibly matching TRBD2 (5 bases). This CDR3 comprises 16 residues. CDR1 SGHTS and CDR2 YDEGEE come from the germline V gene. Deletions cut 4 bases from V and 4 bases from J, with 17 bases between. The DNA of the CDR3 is TGTGCCAGCAGCCCTCCGTGGAGGAGGTCCACCGGGGAGCTGTTTTTT. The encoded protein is CASSPPWRRSTGELFF.

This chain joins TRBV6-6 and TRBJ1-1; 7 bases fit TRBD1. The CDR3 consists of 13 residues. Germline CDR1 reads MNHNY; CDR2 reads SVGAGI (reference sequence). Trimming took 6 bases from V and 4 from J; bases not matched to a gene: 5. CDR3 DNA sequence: TGTGCCAGCAGATTGACAGGGAGCACTGAAGCTTTCTTT. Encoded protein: CASRLTGSTEAFF.

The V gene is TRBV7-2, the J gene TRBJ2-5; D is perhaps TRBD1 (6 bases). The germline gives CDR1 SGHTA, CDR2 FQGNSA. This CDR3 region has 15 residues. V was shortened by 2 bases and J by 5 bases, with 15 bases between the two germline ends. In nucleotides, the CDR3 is TGTGCCAGCAGCTTAAGTGTGGGGGCGGTGGAGACCCAGTACTTC. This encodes CASSLSVGAVETQYF.

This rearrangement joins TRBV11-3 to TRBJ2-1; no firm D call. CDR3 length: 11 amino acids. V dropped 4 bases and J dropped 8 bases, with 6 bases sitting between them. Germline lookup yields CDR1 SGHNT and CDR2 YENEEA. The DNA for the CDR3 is TGTGCCAGCAGCTCGGTGCATGAGCAGTTCTTC. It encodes CASSSVHEQFF.

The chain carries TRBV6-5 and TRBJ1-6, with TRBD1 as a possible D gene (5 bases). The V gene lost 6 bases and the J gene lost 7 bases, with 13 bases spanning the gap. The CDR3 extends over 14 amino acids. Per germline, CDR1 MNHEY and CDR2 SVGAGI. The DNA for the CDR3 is TGTGCCAGCAGACCCGGAAAGGGGAATTCACCCCTCCACTTT. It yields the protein CASRPGKGNSPLHF.

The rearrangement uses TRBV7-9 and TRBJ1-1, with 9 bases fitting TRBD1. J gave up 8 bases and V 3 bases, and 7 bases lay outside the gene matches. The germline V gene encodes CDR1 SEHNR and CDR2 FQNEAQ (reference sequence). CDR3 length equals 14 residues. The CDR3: CASSLGQGVEEAFF. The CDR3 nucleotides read TGTGCCAGCAGCTTGGGACAGGGAGTGGAGGAAGCTTTCTTT. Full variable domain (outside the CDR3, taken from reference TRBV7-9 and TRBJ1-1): DTGVSQNPRHKITKRGQNVTFRCDPISEHNRLYWYRQTLGQGPEFLTYFQNEAQLEKSRLLSDRFSAERPKGSFSTLEIQRTEQGDSAMYLCASSLGQGVEEAFFGQGTRLTVV.

Here the CDR3 DNA reads TGTGCCAGCAGTCCCCGGGACAGAAGAGAAAAACTGTTTTTT. Residues: CASSPRDRREKLFF. V is TRBV6-6 and J is TRBJ1-4; 7 nucleotides match TRBD1. This CDR3 comprises 14 residues. Looked up from germline, CDR1 is MNHNY and CDR2 is SVGAGI (reference sequence). With 5 bases clipped from V and 8 bases from J, the junction kept 8 bases outside the gene matches.

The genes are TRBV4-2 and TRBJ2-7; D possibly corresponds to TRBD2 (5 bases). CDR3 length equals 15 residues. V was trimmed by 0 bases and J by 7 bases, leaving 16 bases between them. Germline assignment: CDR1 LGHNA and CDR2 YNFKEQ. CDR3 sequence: CASSQDFIGVGEQYF. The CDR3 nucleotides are TGTGCCAGCAGCCAAGATTTCATCGGGGTGGGGGAGCAGTACTTC.

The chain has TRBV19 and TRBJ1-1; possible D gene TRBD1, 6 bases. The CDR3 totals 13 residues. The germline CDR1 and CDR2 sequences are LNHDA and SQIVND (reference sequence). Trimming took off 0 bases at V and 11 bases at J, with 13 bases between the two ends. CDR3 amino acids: CASSIDTWTAAFF. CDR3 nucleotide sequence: TGTGCCAGTAGTATAGATACTTGGACAGCCGCTTTCTTT.

CDR3 sequence reads: CASKISENTGELFF. The CDR3 nucleotides read TGTGCCAGCAAAATCAGCGAGAACACCGGGGAGCTGTTTTTT. The chain joins TRBV2 to TRBJ2-2; D gene unclear. Germline V gene sequence: CDR1 SNHLY, CDR2 FYNNEI. Trimming took off 7 bases at V and 1 base at J, with 10 bases between the two ends. The CDR3 contains 14 residues.

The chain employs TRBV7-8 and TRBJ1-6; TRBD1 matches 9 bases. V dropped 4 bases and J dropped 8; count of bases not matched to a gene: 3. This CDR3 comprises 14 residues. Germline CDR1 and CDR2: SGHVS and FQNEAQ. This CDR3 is CASSSGQGYSPLHF. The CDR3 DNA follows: TGTGCCAGCAGCTCCGGACAGGGGTATTCACCCCTCCACTTT.

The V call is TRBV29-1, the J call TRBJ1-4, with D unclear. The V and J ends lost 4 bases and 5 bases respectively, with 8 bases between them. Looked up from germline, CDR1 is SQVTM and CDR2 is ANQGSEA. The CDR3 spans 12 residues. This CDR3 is CSVGWPNEKLFF. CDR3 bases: TGCAGCGTTGGTTGGCCGAATGAAAAACTGTTTTTT.

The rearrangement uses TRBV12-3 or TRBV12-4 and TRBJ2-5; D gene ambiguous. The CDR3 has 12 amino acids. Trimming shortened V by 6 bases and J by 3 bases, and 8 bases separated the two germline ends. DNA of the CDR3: TGTGCCAGCAGGCAGAACGAAGAGACCCAGTACTTC. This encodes CASRQNEETQYF.

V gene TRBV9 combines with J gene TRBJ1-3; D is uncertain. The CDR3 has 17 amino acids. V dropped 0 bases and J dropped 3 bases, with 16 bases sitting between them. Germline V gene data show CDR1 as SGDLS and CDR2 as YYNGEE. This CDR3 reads CASSVDPSGEIGNTIYF. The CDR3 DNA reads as TGTGCCAGCAGCGTAGACCCAAGCGGGGAAATTGGAAACACCATATATTTT.

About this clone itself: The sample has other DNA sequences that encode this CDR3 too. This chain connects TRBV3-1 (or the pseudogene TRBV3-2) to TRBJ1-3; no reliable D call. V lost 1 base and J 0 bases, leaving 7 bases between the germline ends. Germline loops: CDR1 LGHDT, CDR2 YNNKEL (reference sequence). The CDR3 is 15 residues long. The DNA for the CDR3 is TGTGCCAGCAGCCAAGTCGGGAGCTCTGGAAACACCATATATTTT. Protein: CASSQVGSSGNTIYF.

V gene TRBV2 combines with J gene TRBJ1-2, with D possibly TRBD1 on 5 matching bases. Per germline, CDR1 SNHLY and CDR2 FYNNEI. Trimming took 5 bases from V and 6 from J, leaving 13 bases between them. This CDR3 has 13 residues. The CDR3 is CASSLDRGNGYTF. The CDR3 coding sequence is TGTGCCAGCAGTCTCGACAGAGGAAATGGCTACACCTTC.

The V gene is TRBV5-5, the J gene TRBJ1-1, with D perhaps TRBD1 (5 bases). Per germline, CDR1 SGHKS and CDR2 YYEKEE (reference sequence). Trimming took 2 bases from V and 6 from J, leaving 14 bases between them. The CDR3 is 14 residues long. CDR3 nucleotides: TGTGCCAGCAGCTTAGGGGTTCTCGGTCCTGAAGCTTTCTTT. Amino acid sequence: CASSLGVLGPEAFF.

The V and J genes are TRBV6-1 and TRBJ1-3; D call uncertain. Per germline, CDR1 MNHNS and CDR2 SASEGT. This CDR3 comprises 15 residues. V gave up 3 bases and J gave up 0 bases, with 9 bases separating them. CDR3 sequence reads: CASSDSRLSGNTIYF. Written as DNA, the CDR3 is TGTGCCAGCAGTGACAGTCGACTCTCTGGAAACACCATATATTTT.

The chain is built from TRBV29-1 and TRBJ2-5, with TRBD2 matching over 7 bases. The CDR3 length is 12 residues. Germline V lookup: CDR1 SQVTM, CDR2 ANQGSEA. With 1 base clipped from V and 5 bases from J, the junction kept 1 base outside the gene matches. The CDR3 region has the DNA TGCAGCGTTGAAGGGGAGGGGGAGACCCAGTACTTC. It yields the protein CSVEGEGETQYF.

CDR3 nucleotide sequence: TGTGCCACCCGGCCGTCGGAACTAGCGGACTACAATGAGCAGTTCTTC. This gives the protein CATRPSELADYNEQFF. The rearrangement uses TRBV2 and TRBJ2-1, with 8 nucleotides matching TRBD2. CDR3 length: 16 residues. The trim removed 10 bases at V and 3 bases at J, leaving 14 bases unmatched. Germline assignment: CDR1 SNHLY and CDR2 FYNNEI.

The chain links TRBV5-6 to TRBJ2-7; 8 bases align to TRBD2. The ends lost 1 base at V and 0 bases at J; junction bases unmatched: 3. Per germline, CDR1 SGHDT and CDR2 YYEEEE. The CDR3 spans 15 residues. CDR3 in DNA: TGTGCCAGCAGCTTGTCCGGGACTAGCTCCTACGAGCAGTACGTC. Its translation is CASSLSGTSSYEQYV.

CDR3 loop: CATERQGFNSGAFF. CDR3 coding DNA: TGTGCCACCGAAAGACAGGGTTTTAATTCCGGCGCTTTCTTT. The chain couples TRBV6-5 to TRBJ1-1; 7 bases are a match to TRBD1. Germline CDR1 MNHEY, CDR2 SVGAGI. The V gene end was trimmed by 10 bases and the J gene end by 11 bases; junction bases not matched to a gene: 19. The CDR3 totals 14 residues.

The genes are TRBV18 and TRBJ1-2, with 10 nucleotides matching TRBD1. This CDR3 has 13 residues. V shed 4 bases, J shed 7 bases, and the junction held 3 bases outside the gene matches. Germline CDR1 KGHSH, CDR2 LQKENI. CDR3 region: CASSHDRGPGYTF. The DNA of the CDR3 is TGTGCCAGCTCACACGACAGGGGGCCTGGCTACACCTTC.

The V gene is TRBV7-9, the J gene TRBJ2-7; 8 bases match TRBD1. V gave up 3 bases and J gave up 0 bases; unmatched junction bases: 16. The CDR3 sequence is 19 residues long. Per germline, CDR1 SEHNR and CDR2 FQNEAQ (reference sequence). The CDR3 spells CASSFNPGNRGIISYEQYF. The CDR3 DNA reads TGTGCCAGCAGCTTTAATCCCGGGAACAGGGGGATTATCTCCTACGAGCAGTACTTC. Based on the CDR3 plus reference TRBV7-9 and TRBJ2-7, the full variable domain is DTGVSQNPRHKITKRGQNVTFRCDPISEHNRLYWYRQTLGQGPEFLTYFQNEAQLEKSRLLSDRFSAERPKGSFSTLEIQRTEQGDSAMYLCASSFNPGNRGIISYEQYFGPGTRLTVT.